This is a list of T cell receptor beta chains from one sample in a study of glioma-infiltrating T cells. One entry per CDR3 protein results from TCRdb running MiXCR on the multiplex PCR reads. This table holds fewer than 200,000 distinct CDR3 sequences, roughly 45% found once. The source material was glioma tissue, nonneoplastic brain tissue, or PBMCs (not recorded which). The receptors derive from a human donor with low-grade glioma or glioblastoma, undergoing nonglioma brain surgery, or in good health (not recorded which). CDR3s include the opening cysteine and the closing phenylalanine or tryptophan. Each record gives: J gene, clone size, V gene, CDR3 protein. For some rows the clone size is stated as once, few or many, or as a class when expanded; others skip it.

J: TRBJ2-1
size: NA
V: TRBV25-1
CDR3: CASLSSLDEQFF

J: TRBJ1-1
size: many
V: TRBV28
CDR3: CAIRGRLTEAFF

J: TRBJ2-1
size: NA
V: TRBV12-3/TRBV12-4
CDR3: CASSSVRVWYEQFF

J: TRBJ2-3
size: NA
V: TRBV20-1
CDR3: CSGSGAKDKQYF

J: TRBJ1-4
size: NA
V: TRBV27
CDR3: CASMRGEPTNEKLFF

J: TRBJ2-7
size: many
V: TRBV20-1
CDR3: CSAKRTGGYYEQYF

J: TRBJ2-1
size: many
V: TRBV29-1
CDR3: CSVRGGANNEQFF

J: TRBJ1-5
size: many
V: TRBV24-1
CDR3: CATSDHPFTAQHF

J: TRBJ2-7
size: many
V: TRBV28
CDR3: CASSLGLAGAYEQYF

J: TRBJ2-7
size: many
V: TRBV6-6
CDR3: CASSYSRGNLYEQYF

J: TRBJ2-1
size: NA
V: TRBV2
CDR3: CASRGGTSVKSEQFF

J: TRBJ2-3
size: NA
V: TRBV29-1
CDR3: CSVDDREGASTDTQYF

J: TRBJ2-7
size: NA
V: TRBV19
CDR3: CASSITGLASEQYF

J: TRBJ1-4
size: few
V: TRBV10-3
CDR3: CAISESGGVVEKLFF

J: TRBJ1-1
size: few
V: TRBV4-2
CDR3: CASSQDTRGQGLTEAFF

J: TRBJ2-3
size: NA
V: TRBV6-1
CDR3: CASSGGLAGPMRTDTQYF

J: TRBJ1-5
size: NA
V: TRBV20-1
CDR3: CSADTGGGDKPQHF

J: TRBJ2-3
size: NA
V: TRBV4-1
CDR3: CASSQATSMQYF

J: TRBJ2-7
size: NA
V: TRBV4-1
CDR3: CASRLEDRSIYEQYF

J: TRBJ1-2
size: many
V: TRBV28
CDR3: CASSLIGEGYTF

J: TRBJ2-7
size: many
V: TRBV7-2
CDR3: CASSLSGSPYEQYF

J: TRBJ2-7
size: many
V: TRBV6-1
CDR3: CASSRAPTYEQYF

J: TRBJ1-3
size: NA
V: TRBV19
CDR3: CASSIAGGSGNTIYF

J: TRBJ1-4
size: NA
V: TRBV4-2
CDR3: CASRQPDRGPFF

J: TRBJ1-2
size: NA
V: TRBV24-1
CDR3: CATSDNYGYSF

J: TRBJ1-1
size: many
V: TRBV20-1
CDR3: CSARGQAREAFF

J: TRBJ2-2
size: NA
V: TRBV29-1
CDR3: CSGQQGYGELFF

J: TRBJ1-5
size: many
V: TRBV7-2
CDR3: CASSPFGGSNQPQHF

J: TRBJ2-7
size: NA
V: TRBV20-1
CDR3: CSASPMVTSGYEQYF

J: TRBJ2-1
size: many
V: TRBV20-1
CDR3: CSASGLAGIKLYNEQFF

J: TRBJ1-2
size: many
V: TRBV7-9
CDR3: CASSSMYVGGYTF

J: TRBJ2-1
size: NA
V: TRBV7-2
CDR3: CARSLEGFVYNEQFF

J: TRBJ1-1
size: many
V: TRBV27
CDR3: CASNRDRAGEAFF

J: TRBJ1-3
size: NA
V: TRBV7-9
CDR3: CASSPPGGQGNTIYF

J: TRBJ2-1
size: few
V: TRBV20-1
CDR3: CSARPGTSGIGNVQFF

J: TRBJ2-5
size: many
V: TRBV24-1
CDR3: CATSDGTPSAETQYF

J: TRBJ1-2
size: many
V: TRBV7-9
CDR3: CASSTGLMHYGYTF

J: TRBJ2-1
size: NA
V: TRBV28
CDR3: CASRHPGGIDEQFF

J: TRBJ2-4
size: few
V: TRBV2
CDR3: CASEGTNIQYF

J: TRBJ2-3
size: many
V: TRBV5-1
CDR3: CASSFGAGSTDTQYF

J: TRBJ1-1
size: few
V: TRBV30
CDR3: CAGSLGATEAFF

J: TRBJ2-1
size: few
V: TRBV19
CDR3: CASSIDGYNEQFF

J: TRBJ2-5
size: NA
V: TRBV5-1
CDR3: CASSRDRGQETQYF

J: TRBJ2-1
size: few
V: TRBV7-9
CDR3: CASSPAGTDYNEQFF

J: TRBJ2-5
size: few
V: TRBV2
CDR3: CAGRRDLGQETQYF

J: TRBJ1-1
size: few
V: TRBV29-1
CDR3: CSVQTGGETEAFF

J: TRBJ2-5
size: NA
V: TRBV7-9
CDR3: CASSRLQETKYF

J: TRBJ2-1
size: many
V: TRBV20-1
CDR3: CSARGRRSGSSYNEQFF

J: TRBJ2-7
size: many
V: TRBV6-6
CDR3: CASSYSRGGEQYF

J: TRBJ2-7
size: many
V: TRBV6-1
CDR3: CASRETVAHYEQYF

J: TRBJ1-5
size: NA
V: TRBV19
CDR3: CASNDRDSNQPQHF

J: TRBJ2-1
size: NA
V: TRBV20-1
CDR3: CSASDRGISGEQSF

J: TRBJ1-1
size: NA
V: TRBV12-3/TRBV12-4
CDR3: CASSLREWGNSEAFF